Described below is a single T cell receptor beta chain sequence and its context. The sample belongs to a study of blood T cell repertoires in COVID-19. Assay: immunoSEQ multiplex PCR; the TCRdb copy retains only in-frame clones and omits some. Of around 330,000 clones listed, around 90% are singletons. Trimming cost V 1 base and J 4 bases; bases outside gene matches: 5. Germline CDR1 SGHRS, CDR2 YFSETQ. CDR3 length: 16 amino acids. The TCR originated in a man in his 60s who had recovered from COVID-19. V usage is TRBV5-1 and J usage is TRBJ2-3; 11 bases are a match to TRBD2. Sequenced: PBMCs or T cells enriched from blood (not recorded which). The DNA of the CDR3 is TGCGCCAGCAGCTTGACTAGCGGGAGTACGGCAGATACGCAGTATTTT. This translates into CASSLTSGSTADTQYF.